A selection of T cell receptor beta chains follows, all from one sample in a study of control samples from healthy donors and cancer patients. Sequencing used immunoSEQ multiplex PCR; TCRdb keeps in-frame clones, though not all of them. The sample carries about 160,000 clones, 92% recorded once. The sample consisted of blood. These receptors were collected from a woman in her twenties or thirties in good health. The CDR3 runs from the conserved cysteine through the conserved F or W. The order of the fields is clone size, V gene, J gene, D gene, CDR3 protein, CDR3 DNA. A D gene is named only where the DNA matches it firmly. The size entry is marked missing in some rows and otherwise reads once, few, many or a size class.

>-|TRBV27|TRBJ1-1|-
CASSFLGRETEAFF
TGTGCCAGCAGTTTCCTGGGAAGGGAGACTGAAGCTTTCTTT
>-|TRBV19|TRBJ1-5|-
CASSILRGRRDQPQHF
TGTGCCAGTAGTATCCTCCGGGGGCGCCGAGATCAGCCCCAGCATTTT
>-|TRBV18|TRBJ2-7|-
CASSPSGRGYEQYF
TGTGCCAGCTCACCATCAGGCAGGGGCTACGAGCAGTACTTC
>-|TRBV19|TRBJ1-2|TRBD1
CASSRTGDYGYTF
TGTGCCAGTAGTCGGACAGGGGACTATGGCTACACCTTC
>-|TRBV6-5|TRBJ1-4|-
CASSSQNEKLFF
TGTGCCAGCAGTTCCCAAAATGAAAAACTGTTTTTT
>-|TRBV9|TRBJ2-1|-
CASSVSLVTLEQFF
TGTGCCAGCAGCGTTAGCCTAGTTACTTTAGAGCAGTTCTTC
>once|TRBV28|TRBJ2-7|-
CASSYTGGGVYEQYF
TGTGCCAGCAGCTATACAGGGGGGGGAGTCTACGAGCAGTACTTC
>-|TRBV15|TRBJ2-3|TRBD2
CATSKSAGEGSDTQYF
TGTGCCACCAGCAAGTCGGCGGGAGAAGGGTCAGATACGCAGTATTTT
>-|TRBV5-6|TRBJ2-1|TRBD2
CASSLSSGRWNEQFF
TGTGCCAGCAGCTTGTCTAGCGGGAGGTGGAATGAGCAGTTCTTC
>few|TRBV6-6|TRBJ1-1|TRBD1
CASSPGQGGKVRSPEAFF
TGTGCCAGCAGTCCGGGACAGGGGGGAAAGGTAAGGAGCCCTGAAGCTTTCTTT
>-|TRBV4-1|TRBJ2-1|-
CASSLQEEYNEQFF
TGCGCCAGCAGCCTTCAGGAAGAGTACAATGAGCAGTTCTTC
>once|TRBV28|TRBJ2-2|TRBD2
CAISEGGRANTGELFF
TGTGCCATCTCCGAAGGCGGGAGGGCGAACACCGGGGAGCTGTTTTTT
>-|TRBV3-1/TRBV3-2|TRBJ2-2|TRBD2
CASSRGLAATGELFF
TGTGCCAGCAGCCGAGGACTAGCGGCTACCGGGGAGCTGTTTTTT
>once|TRBV18|TRBJ2-3|-
CASSPPSTDTQYF
TGTGCCAGCTCCCCCCCTAGCACAGATACGCAGTATTTT
>-|TRBV29-1|TRBJ2-2|TRBD1
CSVETTSTGVGTGELFF
TGCAGCGTTGAAACAACTTCGACAGGGGTCGGCACCGGGGAGCTGTTTTTT
>-|TRBV3-1/TRBV3-2|TRBJ2-6|-
CASSQARTSGANVLTF
TGTGCCAGCAGCCAAGCGCGGACGTCCGGGGCCAACGTCCTGACTTTC
>few|TRBV19|TRBJ2-7|TRBD2
CASRMTSGGPYEQYF
TGTGCCAGTAGGATGACTAGCGGGGGGCCCTACGAGCAGTACTTC
>-|TRBV12-5|TRBJ2-1|-
CASGLTGNEQFF
TGTGCTAGTGGCCTCACAGGGAATGAGCAGTTCTTC
>-|TRBV7-3|TRBJ2-5|TRBD2
CASSLKAGGQETQYF
TGTGCCAGCAGCTTGAAAGCGGGAGGACAAGAGACCCAGTACTTC
>-|TRBV7-6|TRBJ2-2|-
CASSLYGPLIGDTGELFF
TGTGCCAGCAGCTTATATGGACCGCTCATTGGGGACACCGGGGAGCTGTTTTTT
>-|TRBV28|TRBJ2-1|TRBD2
CASSPPGLAGFEQFF
TGTGCCAGCAGTCCTCCGGGACTAGCGGGATTTGAGCAGTTCTTC
>-|TRBV28|TRBJ2-2|-
CASNLPGELFF
TGTGCCAGCAATTTACCCGGGGAGCTGTTTTTT
>-|TRBV6-1|TRBJ1-6|-
CASSDTGIYNSPLHF
TGTGCCAGCAGTGACACAGGGATCTATAATTCACCCCTCCACTTT
>-|TRBV14|TRBJ2-7|-
CASSQDLSGFPYEQYF
TGTGCCAGCAGCCAAGATCTCAGCGGGTTCCCATACGAGCAGTACTTC
>-|TRBV2|TRBJ2-1|-
CASRARDLSNEQFF
TGTGCCAGCCGCGCGCGGGACCTCAGCAATGAGCAGTTCTTC
>-|TRBV6-1|TRBJ2-2|TRBD1
CASSEKQGYTGELFF
TGTGCCAGCAGTGAAAAACAGGGGTACACCGGGGAGCTGTTTTTT
>-|TRBV12-3/TRBV12-4|TRBJ1-1|-
CASSLRPPEAFF
TGTGCCAGCAGTTTAAGACCCCCTGAAGCTTTCTTT
>-|TRBV19|TRBJ2-1|-
CASSIELADEQFF
TGTGCCAGTAGTATAGAACTAGCCGATGAGCAGTTCTTC
>-|TRBV7-3|TRBJ2-3|TRBD2
CASSLKLAGGPGDTQYF
TGTGCCAGCAGCTTAAAGCTAGCGGGAGGGCCGGGAGATACGCAGTATTTT
>-|TRBV27|TRBJ1-6|-
CASSGVLNRYSYNSPLHF
TGTGCCAGCAGCGGGGTTCTTAATCGCTACTCCTATAATTCACCCCTCCACTTT
>once|TRBV19|TRBJ2-3|TRBD2
CASSKTSGRGGSKSTDTQYF
TGTGCCAGTAGTAAGACTAGCGGGAGAGGGGGGAGTAAATCCACAGATACGCAGTATTTT
>-|TRBV19|TRBJ1-4|-
CASSSSREEKLFF
TGTGCCAGTTCGTCGTCGCGCGAGGAAAAACTGTTTTTT
>-|TRBV3-1/TRBV3-2|TRBJ2-1|-
CASSQVSGSYNEQFF
TGTGCCAGCAGCCAAGTATCCGGGAGCTACAATGAGCAGTTCTTC